What follows are 18 T cell receptor beta chains derived from one specimen sequenced in a study of low-dose radiotherapy and immunotherapy resistance in tumors. cDNA synthesis used a TRAV/TRBV-specific primer set for both chains. Both a constant-region primer and a V-primer adapter served to amplify TCRs across roughly 21 PCR cycles. TCRdb redid the calling of the reads with MiXCR, one entry per CDR3 protein. The table records 45,000 or so distinct CDR3 sequences, 20% to 30% of them present only once. Time point described: after trial treatment. Described treatment: LDRT plus nivolumab, ipilimumab, low-dose cyclophosphamide and aspirin (RACIN trial). The specimen comprised PBMCs, sampled after low-dose radiotherapy plus immunotherapy. The receptor source for this set is a male donor with prostate cancer.

Of note for this clonotype: This sequence is one base from a far larger clone and is likely a read error. The chain employs TRBV28 and TRBJ2-1; D unresolved. CDR1 and CDR2 (germline): MDHEN, SYDVKM. V lost 3 bases and J lost 10, with 10 bases in between. CDR3 length equals 12 residues. CDR3 nucleotides: TGTGCCAGCAGTTTGTCCTTCTACGAGCAGTTCTTC. Amino acid sequence: CASSLSFYEQFF.

This clonotype was seen at least ten times. The gene calls are TRBV29-1 and TRBJ2-2; D remains unclear. Germline assignment: CDR1 SQVTM and CDR2 ANQGSEA. Trimming took 4 bases from V and 2 from J, leaving 11 bases between them. This CDR3 is built from 14 residues. Here the CDR3 reads CSVGWASNTGELFF. The CDR3 DNA follows: TGCAGCGTTGGATGGGCGTCTAACACCGGGGAGCTGTTTTTT.

The rearrangement joins TRBV3-1 to TRBJ2-1, with TRBD2 matching 12 bases. Trimming removed 6 bases from V and 10 bases from J; junction bases left unmatched: 19. The CDR3 consists of 18 residues. From germline, CDR1 is LGHDT and CDR2 YNNKEL (reference sequence). CDR3 region: CASSPTSGTSGPALEQFF. The DNA of the CDR3 is TGTGCCAGCAGTCCCACCTCCGGGACTAGCGGGCCGGCGTTGGAGCAGTTCTTC.

As to this clonotype: It is unclear where the CDR3 begins or ends on the DNA, so no DNA is shown, and the CDR3 is as TCRdb lists it. The V and J genes are TRBV5-4 and TRBJ1-4. CDR1 is SGHNT and CDR2 is YYREEE in the germline V gene (reference sequence). The CDR3 has 17 residues if both end residues are counted. CDR3 region: CASSPYRTGTNEKLFFF.

About this clonotype: This likely came from a read error, as a far larger clone is one base away. This sequence joins TRBV3-1 and TRBJ2-1; the D call may be TRBD1 or TRBD2 (6 bases each). Germline values: CDR1 LGHDT, CDR2 YNNKEL (reference sequence). V was clipped by 8 bases and J by 10 bases, with 24 bases between them. This CDR3 has 15 amino acids. CDR3 region: CASGRGSGRIYEQFF. CDR3 DNA sequence: TGTGCCAGCGGAAGGGGGTCAGGGAGGATCTACGAGCAGTTCTTC.

The chain links TRBV2 to TRBJ1-2; no firm D call. The CDR3 sequence is 13 residues long. V lost 1 base to trimming and J lost 3 bases, with 6 bases between them. Germline V gives CDR1 SNHLY, CDR2 FYNNEI. The DNA of the CDR3 is TGTGCCAGCAGTGAAGGTACAGACTATGGCTACACCTTC. Amino acids: CASSEGTDYGYTF.

The chain links TRBV5-1 to TRBJ2-5; TRBD1 is a possible D gene (6 bases). The CDR3 is made up of 15 amino acids. Trimming removed 4 bases at V and 4 bases at J, with 17 bases between. Germline CDR1 is SGHRS and CDR2 is YFSETQ. The CDR3 sequence is CASSIGRGGRETQYF. CDR3 nucleotides: TGCGCCAGCAGCATCGGCAGGGGCGGAAGAGAGACCCAGTACTTC.

This sequence joins TRBV28 and TRBJ2-1, with 12 bases fitting TRBD2. V was pared by 4 bases and J by 15 bases, with 16 bases of the junction left unmatched. Germline V gives CDR1 MDHEN, CDR2 SYDVKM. The CDR3 contains 16 residues. The CDR3 coding sequence is TGTGCCAGCAGTTCCCCACGGGGGCTAGCGGGGGGGCTGCCGTTCTTC. This sequence encodes CASSSPRGLAGGLPFF.

This clonotype was detected ten times or more. The chain joins TRBV2 to TRBJ2-5, with 8 positions matching TRBD1. The CDR3 extends over 15 amino acids. Trimming cost V 4 bases and J 1 base; bases outside gene matches: 5. Germline V CDR1 and CDR2: SNHLY, FYNNEI. CDR3 coding DNA: TGTGCCAGCAGTGGCAGGGGGCATAGCCAAGAGACCCAGTACTTC. Amino acids: CASSGRGHSQETQYF. The full variable domain, in which reference TRBV2 and TRBJ2-5 provide the parts outside the CDR3, is EPEVTQTPSHQVTQMGQEVILRCVPISNHLYFYWYRQILGQKVEFLVSFYNNEISEKSEIFDDQFSVERPDGSNFTLKIRSTKLEDSAMYFCASSGRGHSQETQYFGPGTRLLVL.

This clonotype showed up many times. The gene calls are TRBV5-1 and TRBJ1-4; a possible D gene is TRBD1 (5 bases). Between the trimmed V and J ends, which lost 4 bases and 1 base, there was a span of 11 bases. This CDR3 is 15 amino acids long. The germline V gene encodes CDR1 SGHRS and CDR2 YFSETQ. The CDR3 reads CASSTGAKTNEKLFF. The CDR3 DNA reads as TGCGCCAGCAGCACAGGAGCAAAAACTAATGAAAAACTGTTTTTT.

The table lists this clonotype with many counts. This chain connects TRBV20-1 to TRBJ1-2, with unresolved D. This CDR3 region has 14 residues. Trimming removed 3 bases at V and 6 bases at J, with 17 bases between. The V gene's germline CDR1 is DFQATT and CDR2 SNEGSKA (reference sequence). Here the CDR3 reads CSASLGPFSDGYTF. The CDR3, as DNA: TGCAGTGCTAGCCTGGGCCCATTCTCGGATGGCTACACCTTC.

At least ten counts were recorded for this clonotype. J is TRBJ2-5 and V is TRBV9; 11 bases agree with TRBD1. Per the germline V gene, CDR1 is SGDLS and CDR2 is YYNGEE. The CDR3 length is 16 residues. The ends lost 4 bases at V and 2 bases at J; junction bases unmatched: 7. The CDR3 loop is CASSTSWDRGQETQYF. Written as DNA, the CDR3 is TGTGCCAGCAGCACCTCCTGGGACAGGGGGCAAGAGACCCAGTACTTC.

This clonotype showed up many times. The chain carries TRBV6-2 or TRBV6-3 and TRBJ2-1, with 10 bases aligning to TRBD2. Unmatched junction bases numbered 11, after V lost 9 bases and J lost 6 bases. CDR3 length: 15 amino acids. Germline V gene data show CDR1 as MNHEY and CDR2 as SVGEGT. The CDR3 is CASRLSGRGVNEQFF. In DNA form, the CDR3 reads TGTGCCAGTAGATTAAGCGGGAGGGGAGTCAATGAGCAGTTCTTC.

This clonotype has a count of ten or more. J is TRBJ2-3 and V is TRBV6-2 or TRBV6-3; D unresolved. The germline V gene encodes CDR1 MNHEY and CDR2 SVGEGT. The CDR3 consists of 16 residues. Trimming pared 8 bases from V and 5 bases from J, leaving 23 bases between. CDR3 bases: TGTGCCAGCCGTCATTCTAGGTATCGACTTGGAGATACGCAGTATTTT. This gives the protein CASRHSRYRLGDTQYF.

This clonotype was counted between two and nine times. This chain connects TRBV7-6 to TRBJ2-7; 12 bases agree with TRBD2. Germline V gene sequence: CDR1 SGHVS, CDR2 FNYEAQ. The CDR3 loop spans 16 amino acids. Losses at the gene ends were 3 bases for V and 2 bases for J; bases not matched to a gene: 5. CDR3 amino acids: CASSLTRTSGTYEQYF. The CDR3 region has the DNA TGTGCCAGCAGCTTGACAAGGACTAGCGGGACCTACGAGCAGTACTTC.

A remark on this clonotype: One junction end does not reproduce the germline sequence, and a read error may be involved. The chain combines TRBV28 with TRBJ2-7; D gene uncertain. The length of the CDR3 is 13 residues. Germline V gives CDR1 MDHEN, CDR2 SYDVKM. The CDR3 sequence is CASKEAPSCEQYF. CDR3 nucleotides: TGTGCCAGCAAGGAAGCGCCCTCCTGCGAGCAGTACTTC.

This clonotype was detected ten times or more. The J gene is TRBJ1-1, the V gene TRBV20-1; no reliable D call. Trimming pared 1 base from V and 0 bases from J, leaving 6 bases between. This CDR3 region has 13 residues. The germline V gene has CDR1 DFQATT and CDR2 SNEGSKA (reference sequence). CDR3 coding DNA: TGCAGTGCTAGAGGACACTTGAACACTGAAGCTTTCTTT. This codes for CSARGHLNTEAFF.

There are many counts of this clonotype. V and J are TRBV18 and TRBJ1-1; TRBD1 might be the D (5 bases). CDR3 length: 16 amino acids. The V and J ends lost 0 bases and 4 bases respectively, with 15 bases between them. Germline V CDR1 and CDR2: KGHSH, LQKENI. The CDR3 reads CASSPPGVGTGTEAFF. The CDR3 DNA reads as TGTGCCAGCTCACCACCGGGGGTGGGGACGGGCACTGAAGCTTTCTTT.